The 12 T cell receptor beta chains given below trace back to one sample, sequenced in a study of blood T cell repertoires in COVID-19. TCRdb's copy holds only in-frame clones and misses some; the assay was immunoSEQ multiplex PCR. The sample includes over 200,000 clones, more than 85% of them seen just once. Sequencing was performed on peripheral blood. These receptors came from a person under 35 with COVID-19, enrolled during active disease.

J is TRBJ1-1 and V is TRBV5-1; D unresolved. The CDR3 is made up of 13 amino acids. Germline assignment: CDR1 SGHRS and CDR2 YFSETQ. Deletions cut 5 bases from V and 3 bases from J, with 11 bases between. DNA for the CDR3: TGCGCCAGCAGTTTCGGGTTGGACACTGAAGCTTTCTTT. Its protein is CASSFGLDTEAFF. The full variable domain, its missing parts supplied by reference TRBV5-1 and TRBJ1-1, is KAGVTQTPRYLIKTRGQQVTLSCSPISGHRSVSWYQQTPGQGLQFLFEYFSETQRNKGNFPGRFSGRQFSNSRSEMNVSTLELGDSALYLCASSFGLDTEAFFGQGTRLTVV.

The gene calls are TRBV28 and TRBJ1-2, with 9 nucleotides matching TRBD1. In germline, CDR1 is MDHEN, CDR2 SYDVKM. J lost 7 bases, V lost 3 bases, and 6 bases had no gene match. The CDR3 has 14 residues. This chain's CDR3 is CASSFGTGTVGYTF. The CDR3 DNA follows: TGTGCCAGCAGTTTCGGGACAGGGACGGTTGGCTACACCTTC.

The chain is built from TRBV12-5 and TRBJ1-2, with TRBD1 matching over 8 bases. Trimming cost V 5 bases and J 8 bases; bases outside gene matches: 7. The V gene's germline CDR1 is LGHNT and CDR2 FRNRAP. This CDR3 is 13 amino acids long. For the CDR3, the DNA is TGTGCTAGTGGTCCTATTACAGGGGGAGGCTACACCTTC. The encoded protein is CASGPITGGGYTF.

This chain uses TRBV5-5 with TRBJ2-7; D unresolved. This CDR3 region has 14 residues. Germline V CDR1 and CDR2: SGHKS, YYEKEE (reference sequence). V lost 0 bases and J 4 bases, leaving 11 bases between the germline ends. In DNA form, the CDR3 reads TGTGCCAGCAGCTTGGAGACTGCCTCTTACGAGCAGTACTTC. Encoded protein: CASSLETASYEQYF.

V usage is TRBV6-5 and J usage is TRBJ2-1, with 8 bases fitting TRBD2. With 8 bases clipped from V and 2 bases from J, the junction kept 5 bases outside the gene matches. This CDR3 spans 14 amino acids. Germline CDR1 is MNHEY and CDR2 is SVGAGI. In DNA, the CDR3 is TGTGCCAGCGAGGCGGGAGGCCCCTACAATGAGCAGTTCTTC. Protein sequence: CASEAGGPYNEQFF.

V and J are TRBV4-3 and TRBJ1-6; D might be TRBD1 (5 bases). The V end was cut by 1 base, the J end by 5 bases, with 6 bases between. The germline gives CDR1 LGHNA, CDR2 YSLEER. CDR3 length: 14 residues. The CDR3 loop is CASSQARDNSPLHF. Here the CDR3 DNA reads TGCGCCAGCAGCCAAGCCAGGGATAATTCACCCCTCCACTTT.

J is TRBJ2-7 and V is TRBV5-5, with TRBD2 matching 14 bases. Trimming at V came to 6 bases and at J to 5 bases, leaving 4 bases not matched to a gene. Germline V CDR1 and CDR2: SGHKS, YYEKEE (reference sequence). The CDR3 is 14 residues long. This chain's CDR3 is CASTSGLAGDEQYF. Written as DNA, the CDR3 is TGTGCCAGCACCTCGGGACTAGCGGGGGACGAGCAGTACTTC.

This clone appeared a single time. This sequence joins TRBV7-9 and TRBJ1-1, with a possible D match to TRBD1 (6 bases). V was pared by 3 bases and J by 7 bases, with 12 bases between. This CDR3 is 13 amino acids long. The germline CDR1 and CDR2 sequences are SEHNR and FQNEAQ (reference sequence). CDR3 residues: CASSFTQQGEAFF. DNA for the CDR3: TGTGCCAGCAGCTTTACCCAACAGGGTGAAGCTTTCTTT.

The chain couples TRBV27 to TRBJ1-1; D ambiguous. The length of the CDR3 is 14 residues. Germline CDR1 reads MNHEY; CDR2 reads SMNVEV (reference sequence). V was trimmed by 2 bases and J by 4 bases, leaving 11 bases between them. Here the CDR3 DNA reads TGTGCCAGCAGTTTAGAATGGAGGGCCACTGAAGCTTTCTTT. It yields the protein CASSLEWRATEAFF.

The gene calls are TRBV20-1 and TRBJ2-3; 15 nucleotides agree with TRBD2. The ends lost 3 bases at V and 6 bases at J; junction bases unmatched: 4. The germline V gene has CDR1 DFQATT and CDR2 SNEGSKA (reference sequence). There are 15 residues in the CDR3. The CDR3 reads CSASGLAGGPDTQYF. DNA of the CDR3: TGCAGTGCTAGTGGACTAGCGGGAGGGCCGGATACGCAGTATTTT.

This clone appeared once. Other nucleotide sequences from this sample produce the same CDR3. The chain joins TRBV30 to TRBJ2-2, with 7 bases identical to TRBD2. The CDR3 runs 13 residues. Germline CDR1 GTSNPN, CDR2 SVGIG (reference sequence). V trimming: 5 bases; J trimming: 4 bases; junction bases outside the gene matches: 4. CDR3 sequence reads: CAWRTGGTGELFF. The CDR3 DNA follows: TGTGCCTGGCGTACGGGGGGCACCGGGGAGCTGTTTTTT.

This chain links TRBV4-1 with TRBJ2-2; D call uncertain. V was shortened by 6 bases and J by 0 bases, with 14 bases between the two germline ends. The CDR3 spans 16 residues. Germline CDR1 and CDR2: MGHRA and YSYEKL. CDR3 sequence reads: CASRPFRGPNTGELFF. The CDR3 DNA reads as TGCGCCAGCAGACCCTTTCGCGGTCCGAACACCGGGGAGCTGTTTTTT.